This T cell receptor (beta chain) is drawn from a study of regulatory T cells in long-lasting Graves disease. Construction of TCR beta libraries relied on iRepertoire HTBI primers and on Arm-PCR targeting CDR3 regions. TCRdb independently ran MiXCR on the multiplex PCR reads; one entry per CDR3 protein. This sample has approximately 390,000 distinct CDR3 sequences, with roughly 17% found just once. The sample's time point: newly diagnosed GD, antithyroid drugs for less than 3 months. Isolated PBMC RNA provided the starting material for the TCR library. Patient provenance is recorded as an endocrinology department in Xi'an, China. About this clonotype itself: Its antigen is unknown.

The V gene's germline CDR1 is SGHDT and CDR2 YYEEEE. The V end was cut by 0 bases, the J end by 10 bases, with 11 bases between. The length of the CDR3 is 12 residues. Study results and limitations: Only peripheral blood was studied, not thyroid tissue.

This sample was shared with a second study, whose subject was T cells in Graves' hyperthyroidism and ophthalmopathy. From that report: Ophthalmopathy was identified by the model a median around 6 months ahead of onset.

This specimen was peripheral blood mononuclear cells (PBMCs), taken at new diagnosis, from a patient treated with antithyroid drugs. The V gene is TRBV5-6, the J gene TRBJ2-7; no reliable D call. This receptor was taken from a woman aged 18-29 years with Graves disease. CDR3 in DNA: TGTGCCAGCAGCTTGGGGTCGGGCACCCAGTACTTC. It specifies CASSLGSGTQYF.